This TCR beta chain originates from a study of blood T cell repertoires in COVID-19 (dated by TCRdb to about 2020). Describing the broader study: The collaborator samples originated in the United States, Italy and Spain and spanned the acute and convalescent phases of COVID-19. The sample metadata nearly always contained a de-identified subject ID, COVID-19 status, age in years and sex. HLA class I and class II types, where available, came from metadata supplied by the sample provider rather than from assay-based typing. The dataset comprised deeply sampled blood TCRbeta repertoires from subjects exposed to, actively infected with, or recovered from COVID-19. Samples came from the ongoing ImmuneRACE study (first 160 participants) plus 1,254 subjects from 6 global collaborators. The repertoires were released in a freely available public database intended as a resource for research on the immune response to SARS-CoV-2. The prospective study material was composed of cDNA or gDNA derived from T cells, B-cell-depleted T cells, or PBMCs. Paper-wide results and their limitations: The amount of clinical and demographic metadata varied by source and participant and was provided uncurated.

This clone was detected only a few times. Its target antigen remains unknown. No base qualities exist here, and no much larger clone lies one base off it. V and J are truncated by 7 bases and 6 bases respectively, leaving an intervening sequence of 10 bases. Via the germline V gene (reference sequence), CDR1 is SEHNR and CDR2 FQNEAQ. From cysteine to phenylalanine, the CDR3 is 11 amino acids long. Only the CDR3 part of the read is kept: 33 bases, read in frame from the first base. Collaborating institutions collected whole blood in K2EDTA tubes following their own protocols. Collaborator samples were shipped for TCRbeta analysis as frozen whole blood, isolated PBMCs, or DNA extracted from either sample type. TCRbeta CDR3 regions were amplified from genomic DNA by means of the immunoSEQ Assay, a bias-controlled multiplex PCR. The study's own analysis went as follows. The number of nucleated cells in each sample was estimated from the amplification of reference gene primers within the assay. To quantify the absolute abundance of each unique TCRbeta CDR3 rearrangement, sequence reads were collapsed and filtered. For each sample, productive Simpson clonality was calculated as the square root of Simpson's diversity index across productive rearrangements. TCRdb retrieved this table from immuneACCESS and kept in-frame rearrangements only. Not all clones are present; in checked studies, unresolved V genes account for under half, and no reason is known for the remainder. The DNA gave D and trimming, while V, J and clone size come from that table. The sample profile shows some 230,000 clones; 83% of them were found once. The top ten hold roughly 7% of the sample.

This receptor chain uses TRBV7-9 and TRBJ2-7; the D gene identity is not certain. Material: peripheral blood. This TCR was recovered from a woman in her fifties or sixties with acute or convalescent COVID-19. The CDR3 region has the sequence CASTHRGEQYF. The bases are TGTGCCAGCACCCATCGAGGCGAGCAGTACTTC.